This TCR beta chain stems from a study of cytomegalovirus exposure and HLA in healthy donors. Notes on the study in general: Listed as cytomegalovirus-associated were 150 to 200 TCR beta chains.

Germline CDR1 reads SGHNT; CDR2 reads YYREEE (reference sequence). The CDR3 extends over 16 amino acids. Trimming removed 4 bases at V and 0 bases at J, with 15 bases between. In the case of this clone: Its antigen is not known.

Separate from the approximately 700-subject first cohort was the approximately 110-subject validation cohort, to which the donors belonged. The table came from immunoSEQ multiplex PCR; TCRdb's copy has only in-frame clones and leaves some out. The table has 100,000 to 150,000 clones, nearly 90% seen once; the top ten hold more than 0.95%. This clonotype originated in a woman under 30 in good health and CMV-seronegative. This chain connects TRBV5-4 to TRBJ2-3; D is possibly TRBD2 (6 bases). The sequenced sample consisted of PBMCs. CDR3 region: CASSPASRGSTDTQYF. The DNA of the CDR3 is TGTGCCAGCAGCCCCGCATCTCGGGGGAGCACAGATACGCAGTATTTT.